The 10 T cell receptor beta chains listed next were all sequenced from one sample in a study of cytomegalovirus exposure and HLA in healthy donors (dated by TCRdb to 2017 to 2019). The library relied on the immunoSEQ multiplex PCR assay. The multiplex PCR relied on a mix of 60 forward primers for TCR Vbeta segments and 13 reverse primers for TCR Jbeta segments. The table was pulled from immuneACCESS by TCRdb, which kept in-frame rearrangements only. Such tables lose some clones; where checked, under half of the loss comes from unresolved V genes, and the rest has no known cause. The sample records around 170,000 clones, 81% of which are singletons. About 1.5% of the sample lies in the top ten. The sample consisted of PBMCs. Receptors were obtained from a man aged 50 to 60 in good health and CMV-seropositive.

This clone was observed a single time. This chain joins TRBV11-2 and TRBJ2-5; D is possibly TRBD2 (6 bases). Germline V CDR1 and CDR2: SGHAT, FQNNGV. Trimming removed 7 bases at V and 4 bases at J, with 16 bases between. The CDR3 totals 14 residues. CDR3 bases: TGTGCCAGCAATACCCTGGGACTTCTAGAGACCCAGTACTTC. Its protein product is CASNTLGLLETQYF. Looking up the rest from reference TRBV11-2 and TRBJ2-5 gives the full variable domain: EAGVAQSPRYKIIEKRQSVAFWCNPISGHATLYWYQQILGQGPKLLIQFQNNGVVDDSQLPKDRFSAERLKGVDSTLKIQPAKLEDSAVYLCASNTLGLLETQYFGPGTRLLVL.

This chain uses TRBV4-1 with TRBJ2-7, with D perhaps matching TRBD2 (7 bases). The CDR3 is 14 amino acids. CDR1 MGHRA and CDR2 YSYEKL come from the germline V gene. Between the trimmed V and J ends, which lost 0 bases and 6 bases, there was a span of 12 bases. The CDR3 DNA follows: TGCGCCAGCAGCCAAGATGGCGGGGGCGGCGAGCAGTACTTC. Encoded protein: CASSQDGGGGEQYF.

The V gene is TRBV28, the J gene TRBJ2-7, with a possible D match to TRBD2 (5 bases). V lost 8 bases and J 7 bases, leaving 12 bases between the germline ends. CDR1 is MDHEN, CDR2 SYDVKM, per germline. This CDR3 has 11 amino acids. As DNA, the CDR3 is TGTGCCAGCTTCGTACGGGGAGAGCAGTACTTC. Protein product: CASFVRGEQYF.

The sample holds one count of this clone. The chain carries TRBV28 and TRBJ1-2; D is perhaps TRBD1 (6 bases). V lost 6 bases and J lost 0, with 14 bases in between. Germline V CDR1 and CDR2: MDHEN, SYDVKM. CDR3 length equals 15 residues. CDR3 DNA: TGTGCCAGCAGGCCACTGGACAGTGCTAACTATGGCTACACCTTC. Its translation is CASRPLDSANYGYTF.

The rearrangement uses TRBV11-1 and TRBJ1-5; the D is unclear. The CDR3 length is 14 residues. Germline V gene sequence: CDR1 SGHAT, CDR2 FQDESV (reference sequence). V lost 10 bases and J lost 2, with 15 bases in between. This chain's CDR3 is CATALEVGNQPQHF. The CDR3 DNA reads TGTGCCACCGCCCTCGAGGTGGGCAATCAGCCCCAGCATTTT.

This chain joins TRBV6-6 and TRBJ1-2, with no clear D. CDR1 is MNHNY, CDR2 SVGAGI, per germline (reference sequence). Trimming took off 6 bases at V and 2 bases at J, with 7 bases between the two ends. CDR3 length: 12 residues. CDR3 sequence: CASSQKNYGYTF. The CDR3 region has the DNA TGTGCCAGCAGCCAGAAAAACTATGGCTACACCTTC.

Comment on this clone: The identical CDR3 is also encoded by other nucleotide sequences in the sample. The chain couples TRBV7-3 to TRBJ1-1; D gene uncertain. Germline V lookup: CDR1 SGHTA, CDR2 FQGTGA. Trimming removed 4 bases at V and 0 bases at J, with 6 bases between. CDR3 size: 13 residues. The CDR3 DNA follows: TGTGCCAGCAGCTCAGGCTTGAACACTGAAGCTTTCTTT. As protein: CASSSGLNTEAFF.

The chain joins TRBV28 to TRBJ2-1, with D possibly matching TRBD2 (6 bases). Germline V gives CDR1 MDHEN, CDR2 SYDVKM. Trimming left V 2 bases short and J 6 bases short, with 17 bases between. The CDR3 length is 16 residues. Here the CDR3 reads CASSLIASVRPNEQFF. The DNA for the CDR3 is TGTGCCAGCAGTTTAATCGCTAGCGTCCGCCCCAATGAGCAGTTCTTC. Based on the CDR3 plus reference TRBV28 and TRBJ2-1, the full variable domain is DVKVTQSSRYLVKRTGEKVFLECVQDMDHENMFWYRQDPGLGLRLIYFSYDVKMKEKGDIPEGYSVSREKKERFSLILESASTNQTSMYLCASSLIASVRPNEQFFGPGTRLTVL.

The rearrangement joins TRBV15 to TRBJ1-4; D uncertain. Per the germline V gene, CDR1 is LNHNV and CDR2 is YYDKDF (reference sequence). The CDR3 has 16 amino acids. The V gene lost 0 bases and the J gene lost 7 bases, with 15 bases spanning the gap. Written as DNA, the CDR3 is TGTGCCACCAGCAGAGATCGTAACAGCGGTAGTGAAAAACTGTTTTTT. Translated, it gives CATSRDRNSGSEKLFF. Supplemented by reference TRBV15 and TRBJ1-4, the full variable domain reads DAMVIQNPRYQVTQFGKPVTLSCSQTLNHNVMYWYQQKSSQAPKLLFHYYDKDFNNEADTPDNFQSRRPNTSFCFLDIRSPGLGDTAMYLCATSRDRNSGSEKLFFGSGTQLSVL.

The V gene is TRBV2, the J gene TRBJ2-2; D is possibly TRBD1 (5 bases). Germline V gene sequence: CDR1 SNHLY, CDR2 FYNNEI. The CDR3 totals 13 residues. V lost 1 base and J 7 bases, leaving 7 bases between the germline ends. The CDR3: CASSEEGIGELFF. Here the CDR3 DNA reads TGTGCCAGCAGTGAAGAGGGGATCGGGGAGCTGTTTTTT.